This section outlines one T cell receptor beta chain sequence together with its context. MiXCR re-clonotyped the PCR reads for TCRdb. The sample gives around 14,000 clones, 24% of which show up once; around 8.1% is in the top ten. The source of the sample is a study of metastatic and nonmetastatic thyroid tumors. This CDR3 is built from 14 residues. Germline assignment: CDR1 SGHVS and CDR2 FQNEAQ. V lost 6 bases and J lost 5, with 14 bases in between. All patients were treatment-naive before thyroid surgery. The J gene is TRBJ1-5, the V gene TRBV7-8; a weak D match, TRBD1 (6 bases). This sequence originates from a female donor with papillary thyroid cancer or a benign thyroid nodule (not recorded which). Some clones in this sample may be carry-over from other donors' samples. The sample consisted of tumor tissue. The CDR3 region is CASRDRGGDQPQHF. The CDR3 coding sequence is TGTGCCAGCAGGGACAGAGGAGGAGATCAGCCCCAGCATTTT.